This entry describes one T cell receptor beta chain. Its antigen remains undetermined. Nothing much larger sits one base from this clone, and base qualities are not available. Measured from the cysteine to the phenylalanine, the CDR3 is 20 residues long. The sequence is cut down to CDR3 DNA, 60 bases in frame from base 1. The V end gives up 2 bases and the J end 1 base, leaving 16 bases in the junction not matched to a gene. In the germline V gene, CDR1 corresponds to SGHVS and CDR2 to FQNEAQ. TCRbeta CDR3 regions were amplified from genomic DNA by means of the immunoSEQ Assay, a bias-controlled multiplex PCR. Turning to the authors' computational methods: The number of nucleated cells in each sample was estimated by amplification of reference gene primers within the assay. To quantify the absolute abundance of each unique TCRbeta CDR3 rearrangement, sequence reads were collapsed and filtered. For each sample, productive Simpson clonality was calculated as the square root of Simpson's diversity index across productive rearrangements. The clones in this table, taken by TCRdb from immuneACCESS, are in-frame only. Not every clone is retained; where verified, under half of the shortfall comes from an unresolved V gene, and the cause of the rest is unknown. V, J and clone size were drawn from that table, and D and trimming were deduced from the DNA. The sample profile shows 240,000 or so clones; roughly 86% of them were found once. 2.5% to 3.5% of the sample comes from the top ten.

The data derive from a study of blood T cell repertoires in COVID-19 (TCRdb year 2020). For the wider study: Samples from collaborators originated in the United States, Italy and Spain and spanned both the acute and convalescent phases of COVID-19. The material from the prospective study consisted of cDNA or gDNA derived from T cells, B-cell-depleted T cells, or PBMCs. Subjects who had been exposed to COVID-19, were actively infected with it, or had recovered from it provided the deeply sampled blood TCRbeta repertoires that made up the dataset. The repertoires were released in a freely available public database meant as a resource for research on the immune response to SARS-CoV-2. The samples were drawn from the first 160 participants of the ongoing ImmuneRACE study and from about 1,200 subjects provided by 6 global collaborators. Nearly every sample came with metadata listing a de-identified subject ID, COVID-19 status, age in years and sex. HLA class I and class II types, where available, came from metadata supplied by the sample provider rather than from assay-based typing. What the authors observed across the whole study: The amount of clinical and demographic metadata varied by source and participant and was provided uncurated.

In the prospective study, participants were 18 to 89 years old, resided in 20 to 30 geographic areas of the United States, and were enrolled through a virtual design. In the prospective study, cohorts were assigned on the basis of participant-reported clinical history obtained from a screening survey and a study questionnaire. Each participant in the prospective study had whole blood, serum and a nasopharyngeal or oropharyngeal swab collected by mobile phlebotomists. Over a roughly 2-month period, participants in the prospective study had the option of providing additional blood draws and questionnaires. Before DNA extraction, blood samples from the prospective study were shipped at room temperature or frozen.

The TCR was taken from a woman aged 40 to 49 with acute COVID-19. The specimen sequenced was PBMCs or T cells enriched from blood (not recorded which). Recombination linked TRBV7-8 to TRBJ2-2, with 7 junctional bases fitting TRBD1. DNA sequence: TGTGCCAGCAGCTTACTCGGGTATATGACAGGGCCGCTGAACACCGGGGAGCTGTTTTTT. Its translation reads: CASSLLGYMTGPLNTGELFF.